One and the same sample provided the 5 T cell receptor beta chains below, sequenced in a study of T cell changes during pregnancy in multiple sclerosis. Clones were sequenced by immunoSEQ multiplex PCR, and TCRdb holds only the in-frame ones, with some missing. This table has some 89,000 clones, 85% to 95% appearing once. Material: peripheral blood, obtained in the third trimester of pregnancy. These receptor sequences come from a female donor with multiple sclerosis, enrolled in a pregnancy study.

This clone was detected only once. The chain links TRBV6-4 to TRBJ1-2, with D perhaps matching TRBD1 (5 bases). Germline V CDR1 and CDR2: MRHNA, SNTAGT. V was cut by 8 bases and J by 7 bases, with 14 bases left in between. The CDR3 runs to 12 residues. CDR3 loop: CASGGEEIGYTF. DNA for the CDR3: TGTGCCAGCGGAGGGGAGGAAATTGGCTACACCTTC.

The chain employs TRBV29-1 and TRBJ2-7, with 7 bases matching TRBD1. Germline V gives CDR1 SQVTM, CDR2 ANQGSEA. The CDR3 consists of 13 residues. V lost 3 bases, J lost 2 bases, and 4 bases stayed unmatched. The CDR3 loop reads CSVEYRGAYEQYF. The CDR3 region has the DNA TGCAGCGTTGAGTACAGGGGTGCCTACGAGCAGTACTTC.

The chain couples TRBV5-4 to TRBJ2-5; TRBD1 agrees at 7 bases. J was trimmed by 5 bases and V by 3 bases; bases with no gene match: 7. Germline V lookup: CDR1 SGHNT, CDR2 YYREEE (reference sequence). CDR3 length equals 14 residues. In DNA, the CDR3 is TGTGCCAGCAGCTCTACAGGGGTCAGGGAGACCCAGTACTTC. It codes for CASSSTGVRETQYF.

The rearrangement uses TRBV6-6 and TRBJ2-3; TRBD2 is a possible D gene (7 bases). CDR1 is MNHNY and CDR2 is SVGAGI in the germline V gene (reference sequence). The CDR3 extends over 14 amino acids. V dropped 5 bases and J dropped 5 bases, with 14 bases sitting between them. In nucleotides, the CDR3 is TGTGCCAGCAGTCAGACCGGGGGGCTAGATACGCAGTATTTT. Protein product: CASSQTGGLDTQYF.

The rearrangement uses TRBV5-4 and TRBJ2-1; the D gene is possibly TRBD2 (7 bases). V lost 2 bases, J lost 8 bases, and 11 bases lay in between. This CDR3 contains 13 residues. Germline lookup yields CDR1 SGHNT and CDR2 YYREEE (reference sequence). The CDR3 protein is CASSFGGPDEQFF. The CDR3 region has the DNA TGTGCCAGCAGCTTCGGGGGGCCTGATGAGCAGTTCTTC.